This record looks at one TCR beta chain sequence and its context. These data are taken from a study of blood T cells in healthy people across ages. A J-beta primer mix and a sample-barcoded 5' primer were used in a second PCR of roughly 7 to 12 cycles. Each CDR3 protein gets one entry after TCRdb re-called the 5' RACE reads with MiXCR. The sample consists of around 990,000 distinct CDR3 sequences, roughly a quarter of them appearing once. These sequences were also reported in another study, on T cells of mothers and their children.

This clonotype was obtained from a girl aged 2 to 9 in good health. What was sequenced was blood.

The CDR3 sequence is CASSKNGGLETQYF. CDR3 DNA sequence: TGTGCCAGCAGCAAAAACGGGGGTCTAGAGACCCAGTACTTC. The chain employs TRBV7-2 and TRBJ2-5, with D perhaps TRBD2 (6 bases). V shed 5 bases and J shed 4 bases, with 14 bases lying between them. Per the germline V gene, CDR1 is SGHTA and CDR2 is FQGNSA. The CDR3 totals 14 residues.